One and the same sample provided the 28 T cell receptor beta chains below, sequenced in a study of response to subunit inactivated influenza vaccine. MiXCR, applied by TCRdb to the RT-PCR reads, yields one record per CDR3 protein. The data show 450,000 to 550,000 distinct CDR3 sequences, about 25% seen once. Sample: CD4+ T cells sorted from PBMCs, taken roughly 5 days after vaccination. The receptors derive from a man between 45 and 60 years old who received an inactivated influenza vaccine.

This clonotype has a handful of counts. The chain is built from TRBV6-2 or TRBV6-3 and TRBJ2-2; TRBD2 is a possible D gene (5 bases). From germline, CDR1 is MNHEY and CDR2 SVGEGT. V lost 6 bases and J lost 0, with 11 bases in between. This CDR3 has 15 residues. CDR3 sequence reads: CASRRERPNTGELFF. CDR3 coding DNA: TGTGCCAGCAGGAGGGAGAGACCGAACACCGGGGAGCTGTTTTTT.

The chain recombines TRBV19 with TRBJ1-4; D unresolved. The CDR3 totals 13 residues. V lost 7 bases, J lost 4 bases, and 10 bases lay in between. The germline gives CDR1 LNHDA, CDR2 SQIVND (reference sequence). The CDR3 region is CASNNGLNEKLFF. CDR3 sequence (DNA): TGTGCCAGTAACAACGGTCTTAATGAAAAACTGTTTTTT.

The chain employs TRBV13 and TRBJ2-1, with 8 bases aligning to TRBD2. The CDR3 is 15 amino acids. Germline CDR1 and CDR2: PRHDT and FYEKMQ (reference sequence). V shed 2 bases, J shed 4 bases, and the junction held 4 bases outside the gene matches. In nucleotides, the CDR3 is TGTGCCAGCAGCTTACCCGCTAGCGGGTACAATGAGCAGTTCTTC. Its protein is CASSLPASGYNEQFF.

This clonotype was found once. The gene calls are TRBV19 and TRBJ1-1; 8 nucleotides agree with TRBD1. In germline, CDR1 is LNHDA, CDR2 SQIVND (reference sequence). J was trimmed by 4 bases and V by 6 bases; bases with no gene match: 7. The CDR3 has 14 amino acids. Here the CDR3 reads CASSRQGKITEAFF. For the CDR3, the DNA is TGTGCCAGTAGCAGACAGGGGAAGATCACTGAAGCTTTCTTT.

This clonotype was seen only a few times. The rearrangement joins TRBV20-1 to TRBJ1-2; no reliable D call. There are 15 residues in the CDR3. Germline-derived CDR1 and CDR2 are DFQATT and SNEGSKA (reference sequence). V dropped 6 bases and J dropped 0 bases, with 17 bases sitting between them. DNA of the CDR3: TGCAGTGCCGCTGTTCAAGCAAGAGCTAACTATGGCTACACCTTC. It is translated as CSAAVQARANYGYTF.

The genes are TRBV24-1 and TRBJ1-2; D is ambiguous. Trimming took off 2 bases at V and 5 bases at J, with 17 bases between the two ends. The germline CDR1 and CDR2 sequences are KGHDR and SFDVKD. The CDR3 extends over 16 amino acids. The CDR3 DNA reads TGTGCCACCAGTGATTCATACCGGGAGGTATCATATGGCTACACCTTC. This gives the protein CATSDSYREVSYGYTF.

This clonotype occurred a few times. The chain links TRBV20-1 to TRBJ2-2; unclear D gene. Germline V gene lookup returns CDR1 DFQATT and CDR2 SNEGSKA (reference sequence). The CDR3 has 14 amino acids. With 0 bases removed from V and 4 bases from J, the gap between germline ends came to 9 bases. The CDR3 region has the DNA TGCAGTGCTAGAGACGCGCGGAGCACCGGGGAGCTGTTTTTT. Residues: CSARDARSTGELFF.

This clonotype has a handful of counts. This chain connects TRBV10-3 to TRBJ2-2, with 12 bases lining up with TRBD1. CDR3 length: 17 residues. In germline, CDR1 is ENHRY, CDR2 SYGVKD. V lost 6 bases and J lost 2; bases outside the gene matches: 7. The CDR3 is CAIRDPGQGANTGELFF. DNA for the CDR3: TGTGCCATCAGGGACCCGGGACAGGGGGCAAACACCGGGGAGCTGTTTTTT.

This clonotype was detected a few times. The CDR3 loop reads CASSDGAKSDTQYF. In DNA form, the CDR3 reads TGCGCCAGCAGTGATGGAGCTAAGTCAGATACGCAGTATTTT. The gene calls are TRBV10-1 and TRBJ2-3; D not certain. The germline V gene encodes CDR1 WNHNN and CDR2 SYGVQD (reference sequence). There are 14 residues in the CDR3. The germline V and J ends were trimmed by 3 bases and 4 bases, with 11 bases remaining between them.

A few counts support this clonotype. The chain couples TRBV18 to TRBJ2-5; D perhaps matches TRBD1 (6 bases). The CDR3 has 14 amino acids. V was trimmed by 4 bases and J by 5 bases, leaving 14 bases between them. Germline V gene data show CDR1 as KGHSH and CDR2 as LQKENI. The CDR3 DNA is TGTGCCAGCTCACTCCAGGGGAGCTGGGAGACCCAGTACTTC. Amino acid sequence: CASSLQGSWETQYF.

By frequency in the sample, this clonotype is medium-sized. CDR3 protein: CASSPQGQRSPLHF. The CDR3 DNA is TGTGCCAGCAGTCCACAGGGACAGCGATCACCCCTCCACTTT. The rearrangement joins TRBV12-3 or TRBV12-4 to TRBJ1-6; 7 bases fit TRBD1. The CDR3 totals 14 residues. V lost 5 bases to trimming and J lost 10 bases; unmatched junction nucleotides: 8.

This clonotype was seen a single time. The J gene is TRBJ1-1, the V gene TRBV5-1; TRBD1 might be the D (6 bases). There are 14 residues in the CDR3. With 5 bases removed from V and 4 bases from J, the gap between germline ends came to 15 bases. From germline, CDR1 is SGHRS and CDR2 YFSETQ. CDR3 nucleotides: TGCGCCAGCAGGAAAGCAGGGGAGCTCACTGAAGCTTTCTTT. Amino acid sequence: CASRKAGELTEAFF.

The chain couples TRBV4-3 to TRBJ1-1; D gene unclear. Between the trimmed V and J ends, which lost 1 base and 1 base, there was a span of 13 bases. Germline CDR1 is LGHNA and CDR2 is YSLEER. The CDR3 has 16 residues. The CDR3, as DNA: TGCGCCAGCAGCCAAGCCAGCCAGGTCAAGAACACTGAAGCTTTCTTT. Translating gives CASSQASQVKNTEAFF.

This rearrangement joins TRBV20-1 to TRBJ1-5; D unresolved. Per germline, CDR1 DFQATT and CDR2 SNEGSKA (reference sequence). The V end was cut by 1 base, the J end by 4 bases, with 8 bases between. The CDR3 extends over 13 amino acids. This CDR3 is CSARVDRNQPQHF. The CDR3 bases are TGCAGTGCTAGAGTAGACCGGAATCAGCCCCAGCATTTT.

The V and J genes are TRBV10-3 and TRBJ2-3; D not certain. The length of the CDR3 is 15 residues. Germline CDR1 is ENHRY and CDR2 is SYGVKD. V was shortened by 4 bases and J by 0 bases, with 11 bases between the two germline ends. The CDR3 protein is CAISGLKASTDTQYF. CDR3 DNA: TGTGCCATCAGTGGACTGAAGGCTAGCACAGATACGCAGTATTTT.

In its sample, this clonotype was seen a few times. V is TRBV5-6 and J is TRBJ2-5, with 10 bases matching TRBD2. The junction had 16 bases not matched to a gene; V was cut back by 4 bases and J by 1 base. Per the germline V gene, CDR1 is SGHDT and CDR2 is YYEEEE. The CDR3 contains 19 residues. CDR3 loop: CASSPLVAGGQAFQETQYF. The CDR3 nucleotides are TGTGCCAGCAGCCCGTTAGTAGCGGGGGGCCAGGCATTCCAAGAGACCCAGTACTTC.

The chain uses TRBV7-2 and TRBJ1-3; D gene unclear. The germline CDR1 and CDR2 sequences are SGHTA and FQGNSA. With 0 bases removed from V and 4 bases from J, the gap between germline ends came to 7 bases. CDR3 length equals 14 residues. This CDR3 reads CASSLAGMGNTIYF. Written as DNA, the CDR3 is TGTGCCAGCAGCTTAGCCGGGATGGGAAACACCATATATTTT.

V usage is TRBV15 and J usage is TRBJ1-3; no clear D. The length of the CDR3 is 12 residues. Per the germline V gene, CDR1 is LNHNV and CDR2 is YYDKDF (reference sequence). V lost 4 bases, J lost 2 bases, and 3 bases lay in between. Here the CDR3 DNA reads TGTGCCACCAGCAAGGCTGGAAACACCATATATTTT. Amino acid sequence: CATSKAGNTIYF.

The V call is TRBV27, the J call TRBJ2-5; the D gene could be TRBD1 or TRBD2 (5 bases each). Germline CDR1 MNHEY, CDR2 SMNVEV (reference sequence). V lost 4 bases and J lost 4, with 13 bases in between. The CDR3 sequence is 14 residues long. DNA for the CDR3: TGTGCCAGCAGTTCGTCCCAGAGGGGAGAGACCCAGTACTTC. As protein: CASSSSQRGETQYF.

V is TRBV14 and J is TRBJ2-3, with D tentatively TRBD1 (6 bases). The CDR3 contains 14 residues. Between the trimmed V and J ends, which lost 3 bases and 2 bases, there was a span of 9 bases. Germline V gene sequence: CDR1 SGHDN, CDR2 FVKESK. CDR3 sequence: CASSQGHFTDTQYF. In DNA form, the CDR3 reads TGTGCCAGCAGCCAGGGACACTTCACAGATACGCAGTATTTT.

The CDR3 DNA reads TGTGCCAGCAGCCACCCAGACAGGAGTGGCTACACCTTC. This translates into CASSHPDRSGYTF. The chain uses TRBV7-2 and TRBJ1-2; a weak D match, TRBD1 (6 bases). V was cut by 5 bases and J by 7 bases, with 14 bases left in between. This CDR3 comprises 13 residues. Germline assignment: CDR1 SGHTA and CDR2 FQGNSA.

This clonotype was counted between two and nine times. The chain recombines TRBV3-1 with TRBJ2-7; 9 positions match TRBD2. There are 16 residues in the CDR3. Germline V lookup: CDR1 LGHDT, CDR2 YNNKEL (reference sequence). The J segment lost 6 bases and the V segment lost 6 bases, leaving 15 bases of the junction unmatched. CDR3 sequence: CASSQIAGAFTGEQYF. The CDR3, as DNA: TGTGCCAGCAGTCAAATAGCGGGAGCATTTACTGGCGAGCAGTACTTC.

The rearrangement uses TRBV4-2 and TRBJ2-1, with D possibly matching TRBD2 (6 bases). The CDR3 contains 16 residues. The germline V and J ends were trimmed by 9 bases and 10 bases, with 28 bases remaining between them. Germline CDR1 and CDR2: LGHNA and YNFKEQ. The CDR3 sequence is CARGWVGTPTMEEQFF. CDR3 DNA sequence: TGTGCCAGAGGGTGGGTTGGGACTCCTACTATGGAGGAGCAGTTCTTC.

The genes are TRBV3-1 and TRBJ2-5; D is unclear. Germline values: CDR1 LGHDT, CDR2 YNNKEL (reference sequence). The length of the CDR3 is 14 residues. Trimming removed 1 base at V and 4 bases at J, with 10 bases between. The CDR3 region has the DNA TGTGCCAGCAGCCAAGGCCCTGTTGCAGAGACCCAGTACTTC. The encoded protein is CASSQGPVAETQYF.

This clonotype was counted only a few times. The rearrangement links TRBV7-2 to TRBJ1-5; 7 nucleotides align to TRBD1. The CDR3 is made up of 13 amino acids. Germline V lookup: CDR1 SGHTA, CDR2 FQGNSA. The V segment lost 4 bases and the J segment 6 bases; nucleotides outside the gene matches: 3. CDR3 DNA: TGTGCCAGCAGCTACAGGGGTGTTCAGCCCCAGCATTTT. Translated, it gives CASSYRGVQPQHF.

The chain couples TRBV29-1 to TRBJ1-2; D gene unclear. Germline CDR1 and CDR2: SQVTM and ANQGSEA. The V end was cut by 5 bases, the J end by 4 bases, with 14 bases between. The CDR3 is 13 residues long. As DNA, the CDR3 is TGCAGCGTTCAGGAACATCCCCTCTATGGCTACACCTTC. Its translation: CSVQEHPLYGYTF. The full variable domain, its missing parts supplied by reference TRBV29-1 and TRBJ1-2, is SAVISQKPSRDICQRGTSLTIQCQVDSQVTMMFWYRQQPGQSLTLIATANQGSEATYESGFVIDKFPISRPNLTFSTLTVSNMSPEDSSIYLCSVQEHPLYGYTFGSGTRLTVV.

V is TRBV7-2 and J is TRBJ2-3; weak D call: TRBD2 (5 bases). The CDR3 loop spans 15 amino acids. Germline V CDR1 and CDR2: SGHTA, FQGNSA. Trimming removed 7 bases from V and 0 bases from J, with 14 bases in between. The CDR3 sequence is CASKRELSSTDTQYF. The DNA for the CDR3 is TGTGCCAGCAAGAGGGAGCTCTCTAGCACAGATACGCAGTATTTT. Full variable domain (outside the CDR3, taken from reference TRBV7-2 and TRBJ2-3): GAGVSQSPSNKVTEKGKDVELRCDPISGHTALYWYRQSLGQGLEFLIYFQGNSAPDKSGLPSDRFSAERTGGSVSTLTIQRTQQEDSAVYLCASKRELSSTDTQYFGPGTRLTVL.

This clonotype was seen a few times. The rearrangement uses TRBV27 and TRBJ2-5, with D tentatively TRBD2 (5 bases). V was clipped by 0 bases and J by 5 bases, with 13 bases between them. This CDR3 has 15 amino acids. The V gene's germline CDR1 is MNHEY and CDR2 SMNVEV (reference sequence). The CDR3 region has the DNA TGTGCCAGCAGTTTATCGGGGATGGTAGCGGAGACCCAGTACTTC. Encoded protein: CASSLSGMVAETQYF.